This T cell receptor beta chain comes out of a study of T cell responses to AZD1222 COVID-19 vaccine. About the research overall: Pooling of second doses given at about 4 or about 12 weeks was done.

TCRdb's table, derived via immunoSEQ multiplex PCR, lists solely in-frame clones and lacks some. The data hold 120,000 or so clones, with 70% to 90% observed a single time. A note on this clone: The antigen is not known.

Study-wide results and caveats: White British donors predominated, females outnumbered males, and clonal diversity was possibly underestimated. Across spike, vaccine-associated CD4 TCRs were found, dominant at 160-218 and 743-854. Two doses of AZD1222 preceded a rise in Spike-specific TCR breadth and depth.

CDR1 SEHNR and CDR2 FQNEAQ come from the germline V gene (reference sequence). Between the trimmed V and J ends, which lost 5 bases and 8 bases, there was a span of 24 bases. The CDR3 length is 17 residues. The receptor comes from an adult in good health. The sequences come from peripheral blood, collected on day 0 of AZD1222 vaccination. The V and J genes are TRBV7-9 and TRBJ1-4, with no clear D. The CDR3 coding sequence is TGTGCCAGCAGCCCTCAACCGGGTCCCGCGAGAAAAGAAAAACTGTTTTTT. Translating gives CASSPQPGPARKEKLFF.